The 3 T cell receptor beta chains reported below all come from one sample, sequenced in a study of blood T cell repertoires in COVID-19. Method: immunoSEQ multiplex PCR; TCRdb's copy keeps in-frame clones and lacks some. The table lists 120,000 or so clones, 70% to 85% of them singletons, with 16% in the top ten. The sample taken for sequencing was peripheral blood. These receptors originate from a woman between 50 and 59 years old with acute or convalescent COVID-19.

The V gene is TRBV6-5, the J gene TRBJ2-7; maybe TRBD1 (6 bases). CDR3 length: 15 residues. V gave up 7 bases and J gave up 0 bases, with 16 bases separating them. Germline assignment: CDR1 MNHEY and CDR2 SVGAGI. CDR3 sequence reads: CASTRDNLSSYEQYF. The CDR3 bases are TGTGCCAGCACCCGGGACAATTTAAGCTCCTACGAGCAGTACTTC.

Details on this clone: In the same sample, other DNA sequences code for this CDR3. The V and J genes are TRBV5-5 and TRBJ1-1; D is undetermined. CDR1 and CDR2 (germline): SGHKS, YYEKEE (reference sequence). The CDR3 length is 12 residues. Trimming stripped 2 bases from V and 3 bases from J, with 5 bases between. In nucleotides, the CDR3 is TGTGCCAGCAGCTTCGGAGACACTGAAGCTTTCTTT. Encoded protein: CASSFGDTEAFF.

The genes are TRBV5-6 and TRBJ1-1; D might be TRBD1 (5 bases). There are 14 residues in the CDR3. Germline lookup yields CDR1 SGHDT and CDR2 YYEEEE. V shed 7 bases and J shed 1 base, with 14 bases lying between them. The CDR3 is CASGADRKNTEAFF. DNA for the CDR3: TGTGCCAGCGGGGCAGACCGAAAGAACACTGAAGCTTTCTTT.